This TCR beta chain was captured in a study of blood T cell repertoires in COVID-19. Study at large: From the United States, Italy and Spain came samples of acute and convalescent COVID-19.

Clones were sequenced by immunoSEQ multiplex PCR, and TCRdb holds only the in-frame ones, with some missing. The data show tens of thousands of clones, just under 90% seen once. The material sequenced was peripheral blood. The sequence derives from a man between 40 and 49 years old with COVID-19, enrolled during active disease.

The DNA of the CDR3 is TGTGCCAGCAGTGAAGGTTCTTCCGGGGGAGCTTTCTTT. Protein product: CASSEGSSGGAFF. The chain links TRBV6-1 to TRBJ1-1; D may be TRBD1 (5 bases). V lost 1 base to trimming and J lost 10 bases, with 13 bases between them. The CDR3 has 13 amino acids. In germline, CDR1 is MNHNS, CDR2 SASEGT.